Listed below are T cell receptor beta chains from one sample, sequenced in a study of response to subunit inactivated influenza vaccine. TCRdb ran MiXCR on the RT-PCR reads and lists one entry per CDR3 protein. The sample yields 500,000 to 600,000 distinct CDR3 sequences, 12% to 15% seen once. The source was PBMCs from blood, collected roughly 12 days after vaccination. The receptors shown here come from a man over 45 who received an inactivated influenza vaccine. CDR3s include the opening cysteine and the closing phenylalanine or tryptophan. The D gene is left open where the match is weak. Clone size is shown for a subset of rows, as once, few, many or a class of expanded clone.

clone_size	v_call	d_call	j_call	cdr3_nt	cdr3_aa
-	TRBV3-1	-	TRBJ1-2	TGTGCCAGCAGCCAGGGATGGGGCTACACCTTC	CASSQGWGYTF
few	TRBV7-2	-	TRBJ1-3	TGTGCCAGCAGTTGGGACCGGACCATATATTTT	CASSWDRTIYF
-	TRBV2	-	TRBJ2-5	TGTGCCAGCAGGAATAATCCAGGGATGGAGACCCAGTACTTC	CASRNNPGMETQYF
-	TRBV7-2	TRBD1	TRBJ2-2	TGTGCCAGCAGCAGGACAGGGGGCATACTGAACACCGGGGAGCTGTTTTTT	CASSRTGGILNTGELFF
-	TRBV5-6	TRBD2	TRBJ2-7	TGTGCCAGCAGCCGGGGGGGGCCCTACGAGCAGTACTTC	CASSRGGPYEQYF
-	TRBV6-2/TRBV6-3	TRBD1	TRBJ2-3	TGTGCCAGCAGTTATCGGACAGGGGGTTCCCGAATTCACACAGATACGCAGTATTTT	CASSYRTGGSRIHTDTQYF
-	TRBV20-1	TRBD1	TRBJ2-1	TGCAGTGCTAGTCAGGGGGTAAGGGACAATGAGCAGTTCTTC	CSASQGVRDNEQFF
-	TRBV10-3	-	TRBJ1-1	TGTGCCATCAGTGAGCTACCCGGGACTGAAGCTTTCTTT	CAISELPGTEAFF
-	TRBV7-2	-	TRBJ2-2	TGTGCCAGCAGCTTCAGGAGGAACGGGGAGCTGTTTTTT	CASSFRRNGELFF
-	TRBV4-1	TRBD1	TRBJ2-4	TGCGCCAGCAGCCACCCGGACAGGGAAAACATTCAGTACTTC	CASSHPDRENIQYF
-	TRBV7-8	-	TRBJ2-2	TGTGCCAGCAGCTTCTTGGACAGCGGGGAGCTGTTTTTT	CASSFLDSGELFF
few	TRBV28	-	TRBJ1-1	TGTGCCAGCAGTTTTCAGGGAGTAGTCACTGAAGCTTTCTTT	CASSFQGVVTEAFF
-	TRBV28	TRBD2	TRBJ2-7	TGTGCCAGCAGTCCGGGACTAGAGCACCACGAGCAGTACTTC	CASSPGLEHHEQYF
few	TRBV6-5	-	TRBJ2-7	TGTGCCAGCAGTACCCTGGTCGGCGAGCAGTACTTC	CASSTLVGEQYF
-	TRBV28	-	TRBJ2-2	TGTGCCAGCTCCCCGAACGTAGCGGCGAACACCGGGGAGCTGTTTTTT	CASSPNVAANTGELFF
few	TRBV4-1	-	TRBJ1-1	TGCGCCAGCAGCCAAGGGGCTGGCAGGGCGAACACTGAAGCTTTCTTT	CASSQGAGRANTEAFF
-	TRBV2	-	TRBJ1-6	TGTGCCAGCAAAAAGACAGGTTTTAATTCACCCCTCCACTTT	CASKKTGFNSPLHF
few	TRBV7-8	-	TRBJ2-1	TGTGCCAGCAGCTACCGACTAGTGATTGAGCAGTTCTTC	CASSYRLVIEQFF
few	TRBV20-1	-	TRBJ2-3	TGCAGTGCTAGAGTGCCCGGGGCCCCACAGTATTTT	CSARVPGAPQYF
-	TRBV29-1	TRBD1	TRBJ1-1	TGCAGCGTTGACCATGTGGACAGGCCGAACACTGAAGCTTTCTTT	CSVDHVDRPNTEAFF
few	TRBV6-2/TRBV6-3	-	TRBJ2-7	TGTGCCAGCAGTGAGGTACCTCAGGTATACGAGCAGTACTTC	CASSEVPQVYEQYF
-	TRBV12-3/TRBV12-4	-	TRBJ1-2	TGTGCCAGCAGTTTTCTAGGGGAAGGTGGCTACACCTTC	CASSFLGEGGYTF
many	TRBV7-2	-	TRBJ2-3	TGTGCCAGCAGCTCCTCCCGGCTAGATACGCAGTATTTT	CASSSSRLDTQYF
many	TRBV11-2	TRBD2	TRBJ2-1	TGTGCCAGCAGCTTCCTGGTAGCGGGAGTAGCCTACAATGAGCAGTTCTTC	CASSFLVAGVAYNEQFF
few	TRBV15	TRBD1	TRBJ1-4	TGTGCCACCAGCAGAGATCGCTTCAGGGGGGAAGGGCTGTTTTTT	CATSRDRFRGEGLFF
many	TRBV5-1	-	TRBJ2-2	TGTGCCAGCAGTTTAGGGGCGAACACCGGGGAGCTGTTTTTT	CASSLGANTGELFF
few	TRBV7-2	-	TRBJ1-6	TGTGCCAGCAGCCCAGGGGACCTCCGTTGGCTCCACTTT	CASSPGDLRWLHF
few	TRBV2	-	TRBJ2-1	TGTGCCAGCAGTGAGCAGGGTCACTACAATGAGCAGTTCTTC	CASSEQGHYNEQFF
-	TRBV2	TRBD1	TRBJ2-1	TGTGCCAGCAGCCTACAGGGGGCCAGTGAGCAGTTCTTC	CASSLQGASEQFF
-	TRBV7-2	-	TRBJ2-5	TGTGCCAGCAGCTCCCCTTTTCGACAGCCAGAGACCCAGTACTTC	CASSSPFRQPETQYF
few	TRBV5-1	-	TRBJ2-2	TGCGCCAGCAGTTGGGCATGGAGCGGGGAGCTGTTTTTT	CASSWAWSGELFF
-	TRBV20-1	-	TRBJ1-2	TGCAGTGCTAGACCAGACAGAGTAGGCTACACCTTC	CSARPDRVGYTF
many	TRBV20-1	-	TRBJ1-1	TGCAGTGCTAGTGACGGGGTTGTGACTGAAGCTTTCTTT	CSASDGVVTEAFF
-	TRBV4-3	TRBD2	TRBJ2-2	TGCGCCAGCAGCCATTTGCGGGGGGCTGAGTGGGAGCTGTCTTTT	CASSHLRGAEWELSF
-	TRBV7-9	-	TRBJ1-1	TGTGCCAGCAGCTTAGCTGTTGAAGCTTTCTTT	CASSLAVEAFF
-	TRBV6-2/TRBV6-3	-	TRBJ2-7	TGTGCCAGCAGTTACTCGCAGGGTCCCTACGAGCAGTACTTC	CASSYSQGPYEQYF